The clone carrying this TCR beta chain was observed a single time. Antigen: not known. The entry originates in a study of CD8 T cells in Susac syndrome. Study observations and caveats: That the number of individuals in its TCR sequencing and HLA analysis was relatively small was acknowledged by the study.

J gave up 1 base and V 5 bases, and 4 bases lay outside the gene matches. In germline, CDR1 is GTSNPN, CDR2 SVGIG (reference sequence). The CDR3 loop spans 14 amino acids. RNA amounts of roughly 0.45 to 1 ug underwent reverse transcription with random hexamers. The method of amplification for TCR beta CDR3 was immunoSEQ multiplex PCR, covering 54 Vbeta and 13 Jbeta. A single record per CDR3 protein comes from TCRdb applying MiXCR to the immunoSEQ multiplex PCR reads. The data hold 150,000 to 200,000 distinct CDR3 sequences, with roughly 94% observed a single time. Sequenced material: CD4+ T cells from PBMCs. The TCR was taken from a human donor with multiple sclerosis. The chain links TRBV30 to TRBJ2-2, with 7 bases matching TRBD2. The CDR3 nucleotides read TGTGCCTGGTCGGGACTACAGAACACCGGGGAGCTGTTTTTT. It encodes CAWSGLQNTGELFF.